The entry below describes one TCR beta chain. Its specificity is unknown. The data are from a study of monozygotic twins with cystic fibrosis. Study at large: Libraries were built from about 3 micrograms of fragmented DNA using 15 PCR cycles.

TCRdb keeps only in-frame clones here, not all; method: immunoSEQ multiplex PCR. The sample has just under 20,000 clones; under 95% are singletons. General study findings and limits: Monozygotic CF twins shared more identical nucleotide clonotypes than unrelated patients. Co-twins had the most similar V usage for 13 of 16 pairs, J for 8. Median Simpson clonality of 0.0095 suggested naive T cells predominated.

Germline V lookup: CDR1 LGHNT, CDR2 FRNRAP. Deletions cut 2 bases from V and 6 bases from J, with 18 bases between. There are 16 residues in the CDR3. The sequenced sample consisted of blood. The chain is built from TRBV12-5 and TRBJ2-3; D call uncertain. The clonotype comes from a girl aged 2 to 10 with cystic fibrosis. The CDR3 sequence: CASGLFKGYARDTQYF. The DNA of the CDR3 is TGTGCTAGTGGTTTGTTTAAAGGCTACGCGCGCGATACGCAGTATTTT. The whole variable domain, filled in from reference TRBV12-5 and TRBJ2-3, reads DARVTQTPRHKVTEMGQEVTMRCQPILGHNTVFWYRQTMMQGLELLAYFRNRAPLDDSGMPKDRFSAEMPDATLATLKIQPSEPRDSAVYFCASGLFKGYARDTQYFGPGTRLTVL.